This T cell receptor beta chain is drawn from a study of blood T cell repertoires in COVID-19. CDR3 length equals 15 residues. Germline CDR1 reads SGHAT; CDR2 reads FQDESV (reference sequence). The J segment lost 0 bases and the V segment lost 3 bases, leaving 5 bases of the junction unmatched. Profiling relied on immunoSEQ multiplex PCR, and the TCRdb table lists in-frame clones only, not all of them. The table has 150,000 or so clones, approximately 88% seen once; the top ten hold over 10%. Participants were placed into cohorts based on the clinical history they reported. This chain uses TRBV11-1 with TRBJ2-7; 7 bases are a match to TRBD2. The sequence came from an older woman who had recovered from COVID-19. Sequenced material: PBMCs or T cells enriched from blood (not recorded which). The CDR3 protein is CASSFAGVSSYEQYF. For the CDR3, the DNA is TGTGCCAGCAGCTTTGCGGGAGTTTCCTCCTACGAGCAGTACTTC.